Listed below are T cell receptor beta chains from one sample, sequenced in a study of shared clonotypes between healthy human individuals. Libraries were prepared by immunoSEQ multiplex PCR; TCRdb keeps only in-frame clonotypes and omits some of them. The sample lists roughly 380,000 clones, 96% occurring once. The sequencing input was memory CD8+ T cells sorted from blood. The receptors were sampled from a man under 40 in good health. The CDR3 runs from the conserved cysteine through the conserved F or W. The D gene is left open where the match is weak. Some rows mark clone size as missing; the rest say once, few, many or name a class of expanded clone.

TRBD2	TRBJ2-1	TRBV6-1	.	TGTGCCAGCACGACGGGAGGGCCCCCTTACAATGAGCAGTTCTTC	CASTTGGPPYNEQFF
TRBD1	TRBJ1-5	TRBV7-7	.	TGTGCTAGCAGCACCGAGACAGGGGCCCATAGCAATCAGCCCCAGCATTTT	CASSTETGAHSNQPQHF
.	TRBJ2-5	TRBV28	.	TGTGCAGCGTCAGTGGGAGAGACCCAGTACTTC	CAASVGETQYF
TRBD2	TRBJ2-1	TRBV28	few	TGTGCCAGCAGTTTAACTAGCGGGAGGGCCTACAATGAGCAGTTCTTC	CASSLTSGRAYNEQFF
.	TRBJ2-1	TRBV5-6	.	TGTGCCAGCAGCCCGTCGGGGACCTATTACAATGAGCAGTTCTTC	CASSPSGTYYNEQFF
TRBD2	TRBJ2-7	TRBV9	.	TGTGCCAGCAGCGTAGGCGGGAGGGCCGACGAGCAGTACTTC	CASSVGGRADEQYF
.	TRBJ1-1	TRBV6-5	.	TGTGCCAGCAGTTACTCGGCCCAGCGGGCGGGGACTGAAGCTTTCTTT	CASSYSAQRAGTEAFF
.	TRBJ2-2	TRBV5-4	.	TGTGCCAGCAGCCCGAGGGTGGGCAAACTGAACACCGGGGAGCTGTTTTTT	CASSPRVGKLNTGELFF
TRBD2	TRBJ2-3	TRBV30	.	TGTGCCTGGAGTGTGCAGCGGGGTAGCACAGATACGCAGTATTTT	CAWSVQRGSTDTQYF
.	TRBJ2-7	TRBV7-3	.	TGTGCCAGCAGCTTAACCGCTAGCTACGAGCAGTACTTC	CASSLTASYEQYF
.	TRBJ2-7	TRBV5-8	once	TGTGCCAGCAGCTTCCTCTACGAGCAGTACTTC	CASSFLYEQYF
.	TRBJ2-1	TRBV4-1	.	TGCGCCAGCAGCCCCCTTAACAATGAGCAGTTCTTC	CASSPLNNEQFF
.	TRBJ1-3	TRBV5-3	.	TGTGCCAGAAGCCCCCCGGGTAAAAGGGACCTTGGAAACACCATATATTTT	CARSPPGKRDLGNTIYF
.	TRBJ1-1	TRBV7-9	.	TGTGCCAGCAGCCCCCCAGGGAGTCAAGCTTTCTTT	CASSPPGSQAFF
TRBD2	TRBJ2-3	TRBV7-9	.	TGTGCCAGCGCCGGCGGCAGGACCGGGACTAGCGGGAGAGATACGCAGTATTTT	CASAGGRTGTSGRDTQYF
.	TRBJ2-4	TRBV2	.	TGTGCCAGCACTAGACCCGTTGGCATTCAGTACTTC	CASTRPVGIQYF
TRBD1	TRBJ2-5	TRBV5-1	.	TGCGCCAGCAGCGGGACAGGGAACGGGGAGACCCAGTACTTC	CASSGTGNGETQYF
TRBD1	TRBJ1-1	TRBV10-3	.	TGTGCCATCGGCGACAGGGAGAACTCAGCTTTCTTT	CAIGDRENSAFF
.	TRBJ2-3	TRBV11-2	.	TGTGCCAGCAGCTTAGTGAGGTGGGCAGATACGCAGTATTTT	CASSLVRWADTQYF
.	TRBJ2-3	TRBV13	.	TGTGCCAGCAGCTCCACCTTAACACCGCAACCAGCTAGCACAGATGCGCAGTATTTT	CASSSTLTPQPASTDAQYF
TRBD1	TRBJ1-1	TRBV29-1	.	TGCAGCGTCGACTCTACAGGGGGGGTGGGAGCTTTCTTT	CSVDSTGGVGAFF
TRBD2	TRBJ2-5	TRBV5-4	.	TGTGCCAGCAGCTTTCGCGGCGGGAGAGAAGAGACCCAGTACTTC	CASSFRGGREETQYF
TRBD1	TRBJ1-2	TRBV6-1	.	TGTGCCAGCAGTGACCAGAACAGGGGGCTGGGCTATGGCTACACCTTC	CASSDQNRGLGYGYTF
TRBD1	TRBJ2-5	TRBV7-2	.	TGTGCCAGCAGCTTAGTGAGGGGACAGTCAGAGACCCAGTACTTC	CASSLVRGQSETQYF
.	TRBJ1-2	TRBV7-2	.	TGTGCCAGCAGCTCCGGACGGTTCTATGGCTACACCTTC	CASSSGRFYGYTF
.	TRBJ1-1	TRBV11-1	.	TGTGCCAGCAGCTTAGGATCGGGTAATACTGAAGCTTTCTTT	CASSLGSGNTEAFF
.	TRBJ2-7	TRBV20-1	.	TGCAGTGCTAGACCTCACGAGCAGTACTTC	CSARPHEQYF
TRBD1	TRBJ1-1	TRBV7-9	.	TGTGCCAGCAGCTTGGACAGGGGGCGAGATTTGGTTACTGAAGCTTTCTTT	CASSLDRGRDLVTEAFF
TRBD2	TRBJ2-7	TRBV28	.	TGTGCCAGCAGTTTAGGGACTAGCGGGAGTTACGAGCAGTACTTC	CASSLGTSGSYEQYF
.	TRBJ2-1	TRBV19	.	TGTGCCAGTAGTATCACTTCCTACAATGAGCAGTTCTTC	CASSITSYNEQFF
TRBD1	TRBJ2-2	TRBV25-1	once	TGTGCCAGCAGTGTCAAGACAGGGTTAAACACCGGGGAGCTGTTTTTT	CASSVKTGLNTGELFF
.	TRBJ2-7	TRBV28	.	TGTGCCAGCAGCAAAAGCGGGACATACGAGCAGTACTTC	CASSKSGTYEQYF
TRBD1	TRBJ2-7	TRBV15	.	TGTGCCACCAGCAGCGGACAGGGACCCTACGAGCAGTACTTC	CATSSGQGPYEQYF
TRBD2	TRBJ2-3	TRBV5-1	.	TGCGCCAGCAGCCCCCCGGGACTAGGGCAGGCAGATACGCAGTATTTT	CASSPPGLGQADTQYF
TRBD1	TRBJ2-5	TRBV29-1	.	TGCAGCGTTGGGAGACAGGGTCGCGGAGAGACCCAGTACTTC	CSVGRQGRGETQYF
.	TRBJ2-1	TRBV5-1	.	TGCGCCAGCAGCTTGGCTCGGTGGGGACCTAATGAGCAGTTCTTC	CASSLARWGPNEQFF
.	TRBJ2-7	TRBV2	.	TGTGCCAGCATGGCGAGCCCCTACGAGCAGTACTTC	CASMASPYEQYF
TRBD1	TRBJ2-5	TRBV29-1	.	TGCAGCGGCCGGGACAGGGGCCCCCAAGAGACCCAGTACTTC	CSGRDRGPQETQYF
TRBD1	TRBJ1-2	TRBV6-1	.	TGTGCCAGCAGTCCCACAGGGGGCGCTGGCTACACCTTC	CASSPTGGAGYTF
TRBD1	TRBJ2-5	TRBV11-2	.	TGTGCCAGCAGCTTGGGGGACAGGCCTTTATTAGAGACCCAGTACTTC	CASSLGDRPLLETQYF
.	TRBJ2-5	TRBV7-2	.	TGTGCCAGCAGCCGGCGAGGGGCCCAAGAGACCCAGTACTTC	CASSRRGAQETQYF
.	TRBJ2-7	TRBV10-3	.	TGTGCCATCAGTGTGAAACAGGCCTCCTACGAGCAGTACTTC	CAISVKQASYEQYF
.	TRBJ2-2	TRBV11-2	.	TGTGCCAGCAGCTTACCCCTACTGAGCACCGGGGAGCTGTTTTTT	CASSLPLLSTGELFF
TRBD1	TRBJ1-1	TRBV25-1	.	TGTGCCAGCAGTGTGACAGGGGGCACTGAAGCTTTCTTT	CASSVTGGTEAFF
.	TRBJ1-2	TRBV28	.	TGTGCCAGCAGTTGGGGCGCGATGGACGGCTACACCTTC	CASSWGAMDGYTF
TRBD2	TRBJ2-1	TRBV30	.	TGTGCCTGGAGTTTGACTAGCGGCTACAATGAGCAGTTCTTC	CAWSLTSGYNEQFF
.	TRBJ2-3	TRBV5-4	.	TGTGCCAGCAGCGTTATCCCCCCCAGCCCCCGCCGTGGTGATACGCAGTATTTT	CASSVIPPSPRRGDTQYF
.	TRBJ1-1	TRBV19	.	TGTGCCAGTAGTATGGGATATGGGGGGAACACTGAAGCTTTCTTT	CASSMGYGGNTEAFF
.	TRBJ1-5	TRBV28	.	TGTGCCAGCAGTTTACTGACAGGAGGAAGGCAGCCCCAGCATTTT	CASSLLTGGRQPQHF
TRBD2	TRBJ2-7	TRBV5-1	.	TGCGCCAGCAGCTTTCGGACTAGCGGCTACGAGCAGTACTTC	CASSFRTSGYEQYF
TRBD2	TRBJ2-2	TRBV29-1	.	TGCAGCGTCACCGGGACTAGCGGGAGACGGGAGCTGTTTTTT	CSVTGTSGRRELFF
.	TRBJ2-1	TRBV30	.	TGTGCCTGGAGTGTAGGACTAAGGGAACTTTACAATGAGCAGTTCTTC	CAWSVGLRELYNEQFF
.	TRBJ1-4	TRBV6-6	.	TGTGCCAGCATCGGGACAACTAATGAAAAACTGTTTTTT	CASIGTTNEKLFF
TRBD1	TRBJ2-7	TRBV18	.	TGTGCCAGCTCACCCCAACCGACAGGGGGTGGCTACGAGCAGTACTTC	CASSPQPTGGGYEQYF
.	TRBJ2-1	TRBV11-2	.	TGTGCCAGCAGCCTAGCCGGCAGCTCCTACAATGAGCAGTTCTTC	CASSLAGSSYNEQFF
.	TRBJ2-2	TRBV4-1	once	TGCGCCAGCAGCCAAGGACCGGCACGAGGGGGGGAGCTGTTTTTT	CASSQGPARGGELFF
.	TRBJ2-5	TRBV2	.	TGTGCCAGCAACCCGGGACTCAACCAAGAGACCCAGTACTTC	CASNPGLNQETQYF